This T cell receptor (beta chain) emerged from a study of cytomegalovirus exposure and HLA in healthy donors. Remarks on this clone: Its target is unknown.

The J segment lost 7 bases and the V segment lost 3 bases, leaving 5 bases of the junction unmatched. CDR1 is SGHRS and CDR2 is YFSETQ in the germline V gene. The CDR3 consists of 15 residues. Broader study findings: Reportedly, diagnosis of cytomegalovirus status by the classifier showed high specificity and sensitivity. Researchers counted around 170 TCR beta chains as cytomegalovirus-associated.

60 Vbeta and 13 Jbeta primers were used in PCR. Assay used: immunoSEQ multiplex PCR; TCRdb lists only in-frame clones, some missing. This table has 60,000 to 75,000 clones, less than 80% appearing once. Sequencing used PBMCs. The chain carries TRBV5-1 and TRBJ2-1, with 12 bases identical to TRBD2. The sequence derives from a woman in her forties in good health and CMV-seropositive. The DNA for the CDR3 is TGCGCCAGCAGCTCACTAGCGGGGGGAAGGAATGAGCAGTTCTTC. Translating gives CASSSLAGGRNEQFF. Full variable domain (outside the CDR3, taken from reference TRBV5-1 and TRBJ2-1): KAGVTQTPRYLIKTRGQQVTLSCSPISGHRSVSWYQQTPGQGLQFLFEYFSETQRNKGNFPGRFSGRQFSNSRSEMNVSTLELGDSALYLCASSSLAGGRNEQFFGPGTRLTVL.